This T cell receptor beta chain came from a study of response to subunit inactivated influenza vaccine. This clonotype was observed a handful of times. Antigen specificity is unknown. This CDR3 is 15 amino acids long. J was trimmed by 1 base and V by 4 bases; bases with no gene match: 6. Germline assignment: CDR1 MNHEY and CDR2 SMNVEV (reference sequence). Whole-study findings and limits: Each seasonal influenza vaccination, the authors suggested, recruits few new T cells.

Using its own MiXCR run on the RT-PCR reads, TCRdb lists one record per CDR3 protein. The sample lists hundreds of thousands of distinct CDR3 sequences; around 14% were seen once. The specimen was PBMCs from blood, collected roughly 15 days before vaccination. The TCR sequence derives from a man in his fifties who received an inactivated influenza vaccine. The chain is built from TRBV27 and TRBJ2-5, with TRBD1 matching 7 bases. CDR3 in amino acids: CASSSTGWVQETQYF. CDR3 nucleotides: TGTGCCAGCAGTTCGACAGGGTGGGTCCAAGAGACCCAGTACTTC.